A selection of T cell receptor beta chains follows, all from one sample in a study of CD8+CD57+ T cells in acquired aplastic anemia. TCRdb ran MiXCR on the reads and lists one entry per CDR3 protein. The data hold 200,000 or so distinct CDR3 sequences, with about three fifths observed a single time. The sample taken for sequencing was sorted CD4+, CD8+, or CD8+CD57+ T cells (not recorded which) from PBMCs. Receptors were obtained from a human donor with severe aplastic anemia or a healthy control (not recorded which). Each CDR3 is given with its conserved first and last residue. A D gene is named only where the DNA matches it firmly. Only part of the rows carry a size: once, few, many, or a class if the clone is expanded.

-	-	TRBV5-4	TRBJ2-5	CASSSKGTGTQYF	TGTGCCAGCAGCTCGAAGGGAACCGGGACCCAGTACTTC
-	-	TRBV6-1	TRBJ2-7	CAASPLGASYEQYF	TGTGCCGCCTCCCCACTGGGGGCGTCCTACGAGCAGTACTTC
TRBD1	few	TRBV9	TRBJ2-2	CASSARDRGTGELFF	TGTGCCAGCAGCGCACGGGACAGGGGCACCGGGGAGCTGTTTTTT
-	many	TRBV15	TRBJ1-2	CATSSPRYSYGYTF	TGTGCCACCAGCTCACCCCGGTACAGCTATGGCTACACCTTC
TRBD2	many	TRBV20-1	TRBJ2-2	CSARDLGSGGNTGELFF	TGCAGTGCTAGAGATCTCGGGAGCGGGGGGAACACCGGGGAGCTGTTTTTT
TRBD2	-	TRBV19	TRBJ2-1	CASSSWTSGDYNEQFF	TGTGCCAGTAGTTCGTGGACTAGCGGAGATTACAATGAGCAGTTCTTC
TRBD1	-	TRBV7-8	TRBJ1-5	CASSQDRGLQPQHF	TGTGCCAGCAGCCAGGACAGGGGCCTTCAGCCCCAGCATTTT
-	-	TRBV20-1	TRBJ1-1	CSALDYVLNTEAFF	TGCAGTGCTCTGGACTACGTATTGAACACTGAAGCTTTCTTT
-	-	TRBV4-2	TRBJ1-1	CASSQVSSAEAFF	TGTGCCAGCAGCCAAGTGTCGTCGGCTGAAGCTTTCTTT
TRBD1	-	TRBV11-2	TRBJ1-6	CASRSGTGSSPLHF	TGTGCCAGCAGATCCGGGACAGGGAGTTCACCCCTCCACTTT
-	-	TRBV15	TRBJ2-6	CATSRALLGAGSGANVLTF	TGTGCCACCAGCAGAGCGTTACTGGGGGCGGGCTCTGGGGCCAACGTCCTGACTTTC
-	-	TRBV19	TRBJ2-7	CASSISRAHYEQYF	TGTGCCAGTAGTATTTCCAGGGCTCACTACGAGCAGTACTTC
-	-	TRBV5-6	TRBJ1-5	CASSQRGSFSNQPQHF	TGTGCCAGCAGCCAACGGGGGTCGTTTAGCAATCAGCCCCAGCATTTT
-	once	TRBV5-1	TRBJ1-1	CASSWGGVNTEAFF	TGCGCCAGCAGCTGGGGCGGTGTGAACACTGAAGCTTTCTTT
-	-	TRBV7-2	TRBJ2-7	CASSLALTRAPSYEQYF	TGTGCCAGCAGCTTAGCGCTTACGCGGGCACCTTCCTACGAGCAGTACTTC
-	-	TRBV2	TRBJ1-2	CASSEWGSSNYGYTF	TGTGCCAGCAGTGAATGGGGTTCCTCAAACTATGGCTACACCTTC
TRBD1	-	TRBV20-1	TRBJ1-5	CSAITGTGVRNQPQHF	TGCAGTGCTATCACGGGGACAGGGGTTCGCAATCAGCCCCAGCATTTT
TRBD1	-	TRBV20-1	TRBJ2-7	CSASGTGEYEQYF	TGCAGTGCATCCGGGACAGGGGAGTACGAGCAGTACTTC
-	-	TRBV7-9	TRBJ2-1	CVSSLSGSDEQFF	TGTGTCAGCAGCTTATCCGGGAGCGATGAGCAGTTCTTC
-	-	TRBV7-9	TRBJ2-7	CASSLAVTTYEQYF	TGTGCCAGCAGCTTAGCGGTCACTACCTACGAGCAGTACTTC
TRBD1	-	TRBV7-3	TRBJ1-2	CASSTGGGYGYTF	TGTGCCAGCAGCACAGGGGGCGGCTATGGCTACACCTTC
-	-	TRBV5-1	TRBJ2-2	CASSSAGELFF	TGCGCCAGCAGCTCGGCCGGGGAGCTGTTTTTT
-	-	TRBV12-3/TRBV12-4	TRBJ1-3	CASSPRINSGNTIYF	TGTGCCAGCAGTCCGAGGATTAACTCTGGAAACACCATATATTTT
-	-	TRBV7-2	TRBJ1-1	CASSLFDTEAFF	TGTGCCAGCAGCTTATTTGACACTGAAGCTTTCTTT
-	-	TRBV4-1	TRBJ1-6	CASRVGEVWDSPLHF	TGCGCCAGCAGGGTGGGGGAGGTATGGGATTCACCCCTCCACTTT
-	-	TRBV25-1	TRBJ2-3	CASSEVPLGTDTQYF	TGTGCCAGCAGTGAAGTTCCGTTAGGTACAGATACGCAGTATTTT